This T cell receptor (beta chain) originates from a study of blood T cell repertoires in COVID-19 (dated by TCRdb to 2020 to 2021). Regarding the study in general: Samples from collaborators originated in the United States, Italy and Spain and spanned both the acute and convalescent phases of COVID-19. Sample metadata almost always included a de-identified subject ID, COVID-19 status, age in years and sex. The repertoires were released in a freely available public database intended as a resource for research on the immune response to SARS-CoV-2. The prospective study material was composed of cDNA or gDNA derived from T cells, B-cell-depleted T cells, or PBMCs. Deeply sampled blood TCRbeta repertoires from subjects exposed to, actively infected with, or recovered from COVID-19 were included in the dataset. The samples were drawn from two sources: the first 160 participants of the ongoing ImmuneRACE study, and fewer than 1,500 subjects contributed by 6 global collaborators. HLA class I and class II types, where available, came from metadata supplied by the sample provider rather than from assay-based typing.

TCRbeta CDR3 regions were amplified from genomic DNA by means of the immunoSEQ Assay, a bias-controlled multiplex PCR. The source study handled its data this way. The number of nucleated cells in each sample was estimated by amplification of reference gene primers within the assay. Sequence reads were collapsed and filtered to measure the absolute abundance of every unique TCRbeta CDR3 rearrangement. For each sample, productive Simpson clonality was calculated by taking the square root of Simpson's diversity index across productive rearrangements. The table was pulled from immuneACCESS by TCRdb, which kept in-frame rearrangements only. Such tables lose some clones; where checked, under half of the loss comes from unresolved V genes, and the rest has no known cause. D and trimming were read from the DNA, whereas the V and J calls and clone size are those reported in that table. For this sample there are over 400,000 clones; less than 90% appear just once. The biggest ten clones account for 8% to 9.5% of the sample.

The CDR1 and CDR2 encoded by the germline V gene are SGHTA and FQGNSA. V was cut back by 3 bases and J by 0 bases, leaving a gap of 8 bases between them. There are 15 amino acids in the CDR3, from cysteine to phenylalanine inclusive. Only the CDR3 DNA is retained, 45 bases long and in frame from the first base. The study at large found these results: Clinical and demographic metadata were provided uncurated, with the amount varying by source and participant.

Enrolling through a virtual design, the prospective study's participants ranged in age from roughly 18 to 95 years and lived across about two dozen United States geographic areas. In the prospective study, cohorts were assigned on the basis of participant-reported clinical history obtained from a screening survey and a study questionnaire. Recovered participants in ImmuneRACE Cohort 3 were defined as having two consecutive negative NP/OP PCR tests, clearance from a healthcare professional, or resolution of symptoms. In the prospective study, whole blood, serum and a nasopharyngeal or oropharyngeal swab were collected from each participant by mobile phlebotomists. Participants in the prospective study had the option to provide additional blood draws and questionnaires over a roughly two-month period. Before DNA extraction, prospective study blood samples were shipped either frozen or at room temperature.

The sample holds one count of this clone. There is no known antigen for this receptor. Per-base quality was not reported, and no clone a single base away is much larger than it. Rearrangement joined TRBV7-2 to TRBJ2-2, with a weak D call of TRBD2 (5 bases match). Sequencing was carried out using PBMCs or T cells enriched from blood (not recorded which). The clonotype originates from a woman aged 60-70 years who had recovered from COVID-19. The CDR3 region has the sequence CASSFGGPNTGELFF. The nucleotide sequence reads TGTGCCAGCAGCTTTGGAGGACCGAACACCGGGGAGCTGTTTTTT.